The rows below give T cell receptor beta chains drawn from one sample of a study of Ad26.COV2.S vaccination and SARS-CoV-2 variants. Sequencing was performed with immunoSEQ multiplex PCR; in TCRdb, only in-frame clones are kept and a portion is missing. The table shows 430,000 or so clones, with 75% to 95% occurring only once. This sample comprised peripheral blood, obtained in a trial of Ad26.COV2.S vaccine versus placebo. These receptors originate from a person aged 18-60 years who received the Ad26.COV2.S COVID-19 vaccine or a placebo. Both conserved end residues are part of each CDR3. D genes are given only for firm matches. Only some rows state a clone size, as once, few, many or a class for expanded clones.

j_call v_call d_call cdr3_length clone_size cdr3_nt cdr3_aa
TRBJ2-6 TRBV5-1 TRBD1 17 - TGCGCCAGCAGCGATGGAGAGGGGGCATTTGGGGCCAACGTCCTGACTTTC CASSDGEGAFGANVLTF
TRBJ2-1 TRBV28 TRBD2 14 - TGTGCCAGCAGGACTAGCGGGATTGGTAATGAGCAGTTCTTC CASRTSGIGNEQFF
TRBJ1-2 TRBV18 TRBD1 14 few TGTGCCAGCTCACCACCTCAGGGGGCGGTTGGCTACACCTTC CASSPPQGAVGYTF
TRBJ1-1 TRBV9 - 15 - TGTGCCAGCAGCGTAGACGAGTTCATGAACACTGAAGCTTTCTTT CASSVDEFMNTEAFF
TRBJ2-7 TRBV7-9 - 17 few TGTGCCAGCAGCTCCAATCAAATTCTAGGAAGAAACTACGAGCAGTACTTC CASSSNQILGRNYEQYF
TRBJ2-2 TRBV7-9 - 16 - TGTGCCAGCAGCTTAGGACAGGACACGCACACCGGGGAGCTGTTTTTT CASSLGQDTHTGELFF
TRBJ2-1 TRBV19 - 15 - TGTGCCAGTAGGGGTTTACGGAGGAGTTTGAGTGAGCAGTTCTTC CASRGLRRSLSEQFF
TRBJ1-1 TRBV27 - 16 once TGTGCCAGCAGTCCGTACAGGGCCAGGGTGAACACTGAAGCTTTCTTT CASSPYRARVNTEAFF
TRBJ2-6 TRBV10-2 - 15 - TGCGCCAGCAGTGAATTTGGTTCTGGGGCCAACGTCCTGACTTTC CASSEFGSGANVLTF
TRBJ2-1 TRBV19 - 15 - TGTGCCAGTAGACCTCGGACAGAGATCTACAATGAGCAGTTCTTC CASRPRTEIYNEQFF
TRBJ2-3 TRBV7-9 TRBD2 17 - TGTGCCAGCAGCCCAAGAGGTAGCGGGACCCTCGCGGATACGCAGTATTTT CASSPRGSGTLADTQYF
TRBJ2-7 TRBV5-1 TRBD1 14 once TGCGCCAGCAGCTTGGAGGGGACAGGGGACGAGCAGTACTTC CASSLEGTGDEQYF
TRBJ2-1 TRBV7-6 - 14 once TGTGCCAGCAGCCCCTCCGGCTCCTACAATGAGCAGTTCTTC CASSPSGSYNEQFF
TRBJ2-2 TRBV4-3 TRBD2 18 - TGCGCCAGCAGCCAGGGACTAGCGGGAGGATACACGGGCGGGGAGCTGTTTTTT CASSQGLAGGYTGGELFF
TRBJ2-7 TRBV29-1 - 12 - TGCAGCGGGGGGACGGGGGCCTACGAGCAGTACTTC CSGGTGAYEQYF
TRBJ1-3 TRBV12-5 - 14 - TGTGCTAGTGGGCCATACGGGCAAGGAAACACCATATATTTT CASGPYGQGNTIYF
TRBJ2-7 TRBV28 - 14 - TGTGCCAGCAGTCCAGGGTCGGGGGCCTACGAGCAGTACTTC CASSPGSGAYEQYF